The sequence of this TCR beta chain was determined in a study of T cell changes during pregnancy in multiple sclerosis. Measured with immunoSEQ multiplex PCR; TCRdb has only the in-frame clones, and not every one. The sample includes approximately 63,000 clones, 80% to 95% of them seen just once. The CDR3 is 15 residues long. Sequences were derived from peripheral blood, sampled in the third trimester of pregnancy. The TCR was taken from a female donor in good health, enrolled as a control in a pregnancy study. This rearrangement joins TRBV21-1 to TRBJ2-7; whether TRBD2, the table's D call, matches the DNA was not checked. TRBV21-1 is given as a pseudogene. The DNA of the CDR3 is TGTGCCAGCAGCAAATTTACTAGTAAGAACAACGAGCAGTACTTC. It translates to CASSKFTSKNNEQYF.